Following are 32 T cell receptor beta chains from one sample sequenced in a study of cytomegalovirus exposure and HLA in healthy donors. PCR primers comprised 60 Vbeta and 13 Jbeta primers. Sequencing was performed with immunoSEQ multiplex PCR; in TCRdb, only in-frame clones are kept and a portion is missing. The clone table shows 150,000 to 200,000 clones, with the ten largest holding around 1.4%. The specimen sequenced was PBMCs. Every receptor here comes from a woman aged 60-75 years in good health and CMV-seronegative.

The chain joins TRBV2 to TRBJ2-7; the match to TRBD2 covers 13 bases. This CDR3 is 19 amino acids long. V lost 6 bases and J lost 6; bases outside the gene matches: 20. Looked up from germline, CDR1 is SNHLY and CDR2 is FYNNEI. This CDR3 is CASSHTRGGLAGLGIEQYF. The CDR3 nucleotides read TGTGCCAGCAGCCACACCCGAGGGGGACTAGCGGGGCTCGGTATCGAGCAGTACTTC. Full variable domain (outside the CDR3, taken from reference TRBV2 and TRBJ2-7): EPEVTQTPSHQVTQMGQEVILRCVPISNHLYFYWYRQILGQKVEFLVSFYNNEISEKSEIFDDQFSVERPDGSNFTLKIRSTKLEDSAMYFCASSHTRGGLAGLGIEQYFGPGTRLTVT.

Here the CDR3 reads CASSPPGGTTEAFF. The DNA for the CDR3 is TGTGCCAGCTCACCCCCGGGAGGGACCACTGAAGCTTTCTTT. The V and J genes are TRBV18 and TRBJ1-1, with D tentatively TRBD1 (5 bases). CDR1 and CDR2 from the germline V gene are KGHSH and LQKENI. Trimming took 3 bases from V and 4 from J, leaving 12 bases between them. This CDR3 has 14 residues.

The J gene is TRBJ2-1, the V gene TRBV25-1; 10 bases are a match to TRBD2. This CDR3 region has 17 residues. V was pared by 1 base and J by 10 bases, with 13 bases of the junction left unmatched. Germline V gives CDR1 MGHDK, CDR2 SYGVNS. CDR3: CASSELYGSGRVKEQFF. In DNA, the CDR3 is TGTGCCAGCAGTGAATTGTATGGCAGCGGGAGGGTAAAGGAGCAGTTCTTC.

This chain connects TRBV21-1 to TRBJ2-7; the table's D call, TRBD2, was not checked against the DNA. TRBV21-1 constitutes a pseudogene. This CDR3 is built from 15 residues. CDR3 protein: CASSEATSESYEQYF. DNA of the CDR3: TGTGCCAGCAGCGAAGCGACTAGCGAATCCTACGAGCAGTACTTC.

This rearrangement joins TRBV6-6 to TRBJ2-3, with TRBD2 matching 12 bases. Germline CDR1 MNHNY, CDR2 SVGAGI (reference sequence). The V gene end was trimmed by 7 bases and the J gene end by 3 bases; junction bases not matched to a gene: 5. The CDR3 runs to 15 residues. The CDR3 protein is CASTSSGGGTDTQYF. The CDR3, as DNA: TGTGCCAGCACATCTAGCGGGGGGGGGACAGATACGCAGTATTTT.

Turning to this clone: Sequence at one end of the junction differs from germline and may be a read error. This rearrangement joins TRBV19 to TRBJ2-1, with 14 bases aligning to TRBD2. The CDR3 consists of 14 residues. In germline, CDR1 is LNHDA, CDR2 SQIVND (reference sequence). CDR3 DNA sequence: TGTGCCAGTAGCAACGTTGGGACTAGCGGGAGTATAGTCTTC. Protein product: CASSNVGTSGSIVF.

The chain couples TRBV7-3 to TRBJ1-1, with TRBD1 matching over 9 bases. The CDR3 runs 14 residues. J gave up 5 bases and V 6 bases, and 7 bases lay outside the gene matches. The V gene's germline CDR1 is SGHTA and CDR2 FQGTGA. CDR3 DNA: TGTGCCAGCAGGCCTCTGGACAGGGGTACTGAAGCTTTCTTT. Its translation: CASRPLDRGTEAFF. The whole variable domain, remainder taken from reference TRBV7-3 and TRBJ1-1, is GAGVSQTPSNKVTEKGKYVELRCDPISGHTALYWYRQSLGQGPEFLIYFQGTGAADDSGLPNDRFFAVRPEGSVSTLKIQRTERGDSAVYLCASRPLDRGTEAFFGQGTRLTVV.

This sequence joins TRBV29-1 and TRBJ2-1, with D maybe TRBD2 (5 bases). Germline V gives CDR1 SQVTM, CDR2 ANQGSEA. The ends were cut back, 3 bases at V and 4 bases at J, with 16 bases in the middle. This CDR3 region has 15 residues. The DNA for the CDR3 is TGCAGCGTTGATGCCCGGGATGTGGTTTACAATGAGCAGTTCTTC. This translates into CSVDARDVVYNEQFF.

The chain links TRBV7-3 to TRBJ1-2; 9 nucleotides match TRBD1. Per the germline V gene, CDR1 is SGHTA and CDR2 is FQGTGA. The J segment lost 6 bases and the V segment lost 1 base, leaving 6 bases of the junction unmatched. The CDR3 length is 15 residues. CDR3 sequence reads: CASSLNGDRVDGYTF. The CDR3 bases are TGTGCCAGCAGCTTAAATGGGGACAGGGTGGATGGCTACACCTTC.

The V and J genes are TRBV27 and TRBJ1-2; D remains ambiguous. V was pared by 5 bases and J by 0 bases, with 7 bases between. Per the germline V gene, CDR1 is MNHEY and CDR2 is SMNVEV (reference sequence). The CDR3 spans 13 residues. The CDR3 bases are TGTGCCAGCAGTCCCCGGGCTAACTATGGCTACACCTTC. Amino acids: CASSPRANYGYTF.

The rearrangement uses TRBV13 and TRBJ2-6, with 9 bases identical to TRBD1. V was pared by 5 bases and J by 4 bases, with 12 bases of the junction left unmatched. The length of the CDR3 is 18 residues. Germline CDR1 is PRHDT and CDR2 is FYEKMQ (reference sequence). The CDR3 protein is CASSISGQGRPGANVLTF. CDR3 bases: TGTGCCAGCAGCATATCGGGACAGGGTCGTCCAGGGGCCAACGTCCTGACTTTC.

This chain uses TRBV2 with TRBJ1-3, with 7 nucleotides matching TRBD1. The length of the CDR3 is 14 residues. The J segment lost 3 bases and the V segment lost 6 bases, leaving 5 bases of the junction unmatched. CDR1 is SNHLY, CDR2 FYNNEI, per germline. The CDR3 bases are TGTGCCAGCAGGGCGAGGGACAGTGGAAACACCATATATTTT. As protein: CASRARDSGNTIYF.

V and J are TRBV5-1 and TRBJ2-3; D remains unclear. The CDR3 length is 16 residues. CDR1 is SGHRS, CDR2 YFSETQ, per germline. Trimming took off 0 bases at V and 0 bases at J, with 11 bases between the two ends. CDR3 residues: CASSLEYSWSTDTQYF. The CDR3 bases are TGCGCCAGCAGCTTGGAGTATAGCTGGAGCACAGATACGCAGTATTTT.

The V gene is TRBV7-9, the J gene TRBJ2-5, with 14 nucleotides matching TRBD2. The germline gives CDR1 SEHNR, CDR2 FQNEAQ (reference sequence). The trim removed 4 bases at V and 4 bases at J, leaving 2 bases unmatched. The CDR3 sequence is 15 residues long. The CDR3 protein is CASSSGLAGVETQYF. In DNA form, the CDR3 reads TGTGCCAGCAGCTCGGGACTAGCGGGGGTAGAGACCCAGTACTTC.

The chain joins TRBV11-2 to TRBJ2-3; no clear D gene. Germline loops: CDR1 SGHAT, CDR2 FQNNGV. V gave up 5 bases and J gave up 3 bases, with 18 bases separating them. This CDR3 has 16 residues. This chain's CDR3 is CASSPGQLSFTDTQYF. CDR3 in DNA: TGTGCCAGCAGCCCAGGCCAGCTTAGTTTTACAGATACGCAGTATTTT.

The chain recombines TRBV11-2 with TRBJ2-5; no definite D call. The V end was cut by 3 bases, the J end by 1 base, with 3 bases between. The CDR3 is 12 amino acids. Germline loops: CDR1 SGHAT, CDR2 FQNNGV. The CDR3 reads CASSLAQETQYF. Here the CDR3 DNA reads TGTGCCAGCAGCTTGGCCCAAGAGACCCAGTACTTC.

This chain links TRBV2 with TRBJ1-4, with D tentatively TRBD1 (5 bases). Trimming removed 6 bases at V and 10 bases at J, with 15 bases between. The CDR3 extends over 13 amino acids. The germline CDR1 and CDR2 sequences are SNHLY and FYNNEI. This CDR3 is CASSSAGPGKLFF. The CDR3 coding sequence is TGTGCCAGCAGCTCGGCGGGGCCTGGAAAACTGTTTTTT.

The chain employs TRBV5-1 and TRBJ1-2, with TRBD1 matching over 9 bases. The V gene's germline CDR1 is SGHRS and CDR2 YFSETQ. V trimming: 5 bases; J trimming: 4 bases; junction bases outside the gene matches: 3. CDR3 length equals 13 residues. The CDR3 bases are TGCGCCAGCAGACAGGGGGCTGCCTATGGCTACACCTTC. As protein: CASRQGAAYGYTF.

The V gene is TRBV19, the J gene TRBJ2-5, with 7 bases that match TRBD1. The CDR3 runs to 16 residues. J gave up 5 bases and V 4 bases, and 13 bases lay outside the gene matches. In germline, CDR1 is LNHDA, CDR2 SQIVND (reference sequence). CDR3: CASSNLRGQVMETQYF. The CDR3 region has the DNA TGTGCCAGTAGTAACCTCCGAGGACAGGTCATGGAGACCCAGTACTTC. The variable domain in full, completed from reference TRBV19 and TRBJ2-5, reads DGGITQSPKYLFRKEGQNVTLSCEQNLNHDAMYWYRQDPGQGLRLIYYSQIVNDFQKGDIAEGYSVSREKKESFPLTVTSAQKNPTAFYLCASSNLRGQVMETQYFGPGTRLLVL.

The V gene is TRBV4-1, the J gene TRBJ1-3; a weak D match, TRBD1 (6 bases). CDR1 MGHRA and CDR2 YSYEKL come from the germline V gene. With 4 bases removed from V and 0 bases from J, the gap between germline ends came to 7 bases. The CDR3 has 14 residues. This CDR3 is CASSLRGSGNTIYF. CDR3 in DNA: TGCGCCAGCAGCCTCAGGGGCTCTGGAAACACCATATATTTT.

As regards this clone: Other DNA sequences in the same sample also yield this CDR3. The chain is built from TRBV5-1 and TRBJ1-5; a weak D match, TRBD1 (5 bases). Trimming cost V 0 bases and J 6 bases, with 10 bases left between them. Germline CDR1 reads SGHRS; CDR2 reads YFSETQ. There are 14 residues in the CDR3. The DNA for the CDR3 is TGCGCCAGCAGCTTGGGAACAGGTGGTCAGCCCCAGCATTTT. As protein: CASSLGTGGQPQHF. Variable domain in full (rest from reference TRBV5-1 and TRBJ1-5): KAGVTQTPRYLIKTRGQQVTLSCSPISGHRSVSWYQQTPGQGLQFLFEYFSETQRNKGNFPGRFSGRQFSNSRSEMNVSTLELGDSALYLCASSLGTGGQPQHFGDGTRLSIL.

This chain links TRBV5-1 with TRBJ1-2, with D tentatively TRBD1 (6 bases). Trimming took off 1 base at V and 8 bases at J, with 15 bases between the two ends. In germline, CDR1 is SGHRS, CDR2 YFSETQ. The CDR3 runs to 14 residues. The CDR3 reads CASSLTGPAGGYTF. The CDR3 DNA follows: TGCGCCAGCAGCTTGACAGGGCCGGCAGGAGGCTACACCTTC.

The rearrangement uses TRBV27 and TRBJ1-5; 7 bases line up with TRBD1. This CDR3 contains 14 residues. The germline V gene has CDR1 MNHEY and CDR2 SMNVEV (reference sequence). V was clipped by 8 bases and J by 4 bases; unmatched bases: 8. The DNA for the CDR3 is TGTGCCAGCGGCCTGGACAGGAGTAATCAGCCCCAGCATTTT. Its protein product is CASGLDRSNQPQHF.

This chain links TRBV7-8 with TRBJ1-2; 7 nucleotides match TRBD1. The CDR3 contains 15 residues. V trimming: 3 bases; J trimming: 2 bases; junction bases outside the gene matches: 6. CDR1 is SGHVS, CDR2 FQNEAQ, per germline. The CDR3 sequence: CASSLTGTLNYGYTF. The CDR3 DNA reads TGTGCCAGCAGCTTGACAGGGACCTTGAACTATGGCTACACCTTC.

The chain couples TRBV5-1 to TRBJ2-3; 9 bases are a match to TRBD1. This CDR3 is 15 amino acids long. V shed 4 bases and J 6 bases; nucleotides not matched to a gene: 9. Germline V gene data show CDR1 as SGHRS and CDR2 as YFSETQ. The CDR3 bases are TGCGCCAGCAGCACATATACAGGGGGCGGGGATACGCAGTATTTT. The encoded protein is CASSTYTGGGDTQYF.

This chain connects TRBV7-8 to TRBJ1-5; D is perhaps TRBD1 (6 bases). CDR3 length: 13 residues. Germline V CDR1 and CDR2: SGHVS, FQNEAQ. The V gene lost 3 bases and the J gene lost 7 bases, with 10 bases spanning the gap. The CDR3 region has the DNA TGTGCCAGCAGCTTGGGACAAAAACAGCCCCAGCATTTT. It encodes CASSLGQKQPQHF.

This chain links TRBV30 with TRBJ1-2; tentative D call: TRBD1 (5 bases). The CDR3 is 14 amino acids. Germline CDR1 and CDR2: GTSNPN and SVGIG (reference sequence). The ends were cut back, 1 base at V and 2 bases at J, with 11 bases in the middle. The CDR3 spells CAWSGGGGNYGYTF. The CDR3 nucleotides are TGTGCCTGGAGTGGCGGGGGAGGGAACTATGGCTACACCTTC.

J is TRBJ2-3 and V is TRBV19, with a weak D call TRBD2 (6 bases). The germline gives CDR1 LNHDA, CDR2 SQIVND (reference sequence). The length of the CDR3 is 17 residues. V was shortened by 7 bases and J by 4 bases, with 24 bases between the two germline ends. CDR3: CASTSGGDSLLPDTQYF. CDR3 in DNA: TGTGCCAGTACCTCCGGTGGGGACTCCCTTTTACCAGATACGCAGTATTTT. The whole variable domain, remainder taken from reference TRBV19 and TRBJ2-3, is DGGITQSPKYLFRKEGQNVTLSCEQNLNHDAMYWYRQDPGQGLRLIYYSQIVNDFQKGDIAEGYSVSREKKESFPLTVTSAQKNPTAFYLCASTSGGDSLLPDTQYFGPGTRLTVL.

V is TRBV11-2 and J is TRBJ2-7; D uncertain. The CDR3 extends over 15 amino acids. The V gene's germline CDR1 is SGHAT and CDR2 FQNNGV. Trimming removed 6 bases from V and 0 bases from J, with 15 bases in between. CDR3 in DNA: TGTGCCAGCAGTTCAGGAATTGTTGGCTCCTACGAGCAGTACTTC. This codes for CASSSGIVGSYEQYF. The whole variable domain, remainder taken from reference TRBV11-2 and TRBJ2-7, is EAGVAQSPRYKIIEKRQSVAFWCNPISGHATLYWYQQILGQGPKLLIQFQNNGVVDDSQLPKDRFSAERLKGVDSTLKIQPAKLEDSAVYLCASSSGIVGSYEQYFGPGTRLTVT.

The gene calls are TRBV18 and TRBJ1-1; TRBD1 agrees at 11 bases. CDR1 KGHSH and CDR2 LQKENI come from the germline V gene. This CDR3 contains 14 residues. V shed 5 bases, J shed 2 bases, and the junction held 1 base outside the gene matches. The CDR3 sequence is CASSGQGANTEAFF. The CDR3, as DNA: TGTGCCAGCTCAGGACAGGGGGCTAACACTGAAGCTTTCTTT.

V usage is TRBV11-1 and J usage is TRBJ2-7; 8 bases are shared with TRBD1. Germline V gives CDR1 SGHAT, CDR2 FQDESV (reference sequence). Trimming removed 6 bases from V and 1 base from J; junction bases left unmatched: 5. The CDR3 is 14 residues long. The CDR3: CASRRTGLSYEQYF. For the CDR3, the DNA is TGTGCCAGCAGAAGGACAGGGTTGTCCTACGAGCAGTACTTC.

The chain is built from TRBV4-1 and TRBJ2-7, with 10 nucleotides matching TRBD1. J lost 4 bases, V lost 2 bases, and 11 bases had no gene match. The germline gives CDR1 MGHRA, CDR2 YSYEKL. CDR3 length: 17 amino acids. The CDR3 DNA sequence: TGCGCCAGCAGCCAACCTGCCGGTGGGACAGGGGATTACGAGCAGTACTTC. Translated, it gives CASSQPAGGTGDYEQYF.